The 32 T cell receptor beta chains below come from one sample, sequenced in a study of tumor and adjacent non-tumor tissue in lung cancer. The template was RNA from unsorted bulk tissue. More than 3 cm separated this lung sample from the edge of the tumor. A modified ARM-PCR protocol with three rounds of nested PCR amplified TCRbeta. TCRdb processed the multiplex PCR reads anew with MiXCR; each CDR3 protein has one entry. Of under 80,000 distinct CDR3 sequences detected, 75% to 85% appear once; the ten largest clones hold more than 40%. Sequencing was done on a sample of distant non-tumor lung tissue. Receptors were obtained from a man in his 60s with non-small cell lung cancer.

Concerning this clonotype itself: One end of the junction does not line up with germline, which may come from a read error. This chain links TRBV4-1 with TRBJ1-1, with D unclear. The CDR3 is 14 amino acids. Germline values: CDR1 MGHRA, CDR2 YSYEKL. This CDR3 is CASSLDPENTESLF. The CDR3 DNA sequence: TGCGCCAGCAGCCTAGACCCAGAGAACACTGAATCTTTGTTT.

A word on this clonotype: Lacking the conserved final phenylalanine or tryptophan, this CDR3 likely reflects a read error. The genes are TRBV4-1 and TRBJ2-7, with D perhaps being TRBD1 or TRBD2 (5 bases each). Germline loops: CDR1 MGHRA, CDR2 YSYEKL. The CDR3 sequence is 15 residues long. Deletions cut 5 bases from V and 0 bases from J, with 14 bases between. The DNA of the CDR3 is TGCGCCAGCAGCTACCTGATAGGGACCTCCTACGAGCAGTACTTA. Residues: CASSYLIGTSYEQYL.

Notes on this clonotype: One end of the junction fails to match germline, which may point to a read error. This chain uses TRBV6-5 with TRBJ2-1; TRBD1 aligns across 8 bases. CDR1 and CDR2 (germline): MNHEY, SVGAGI. The CDR3 runs 16 residues. The CDR3 sequence is CSSRPDRGPPYNEQFF. The CDR3 DNA sequence: TGTTCCAGCAGGCCAGACAGGGGACCCCCCTATAATGAGCAGTTCTTC.

Remarks on this clonotype: Compared with germline, one end of the junction differs, possibly owing to a read error. J is TRBJ2-7 and V is TRBV4-2; tentative D call: TRBD2 (6 bases). Germline assignment: CDR1 LGHNA and CDR2 YNFKEQ. The CDR3 has 14 amino acids. The CDR3 DNA reads as TGTGCCAGCAGCTACCAGGGTGGGAGGAACGAGCAACACTTC. It encodes CASSYQGGRNEQHF.

As regards this clonotype: A junction end diverges from the germline sequence, so it may reflect a read error. This rearrangement joins TRBV29-1 to TRBJ2-7; no reliable D call. This CDR3 is 11 amino acids long. Germline V lookup: CDR1 SQVTM, CDR2 ANQGSEA. The CDR3: CSVECAYEHYF. Written as DNA, the CDR3 is TGCAGCGTTGAGTGTGCCTACGAGCACTACTTC.

This rearrangement joins TRBV6-1 to TRBJ2-4; D is unresolved. Germline V gene data show CDR1 as MNHNS and CDR2 as SASEGT. Trimming removed 3 bases at V and 7 bases at J, with 10 bases between. There are 13 residues in the CDR3. The CDR3 region is CASSEGLENIQYF. Written as DNA, the CDR3 is TGTGCCAGCAGTGAGGGATTGGAGAACATTCAGTACTTC.

The chain is built from TRBV12-5 and TRBJ1-1; 10 nucleotides line up with TRBD1. Germline trimming cut 1 base from V and 4 bases from J; bases unmatched to any gene: 15. CDR3 length: 19 amino acids. Germline V gene lookup returns CDR1 LGHNT and CDR2 FRNRAP. DNA of the CDR3: TGTGCTAGTGGTTTGGAGAGGACGGGACAGGGGATCCCGGGCACTGAAGCTTTCTTT. Protein product: CASGLERTGQGIPGTEAFF.

Notes on this clonotype: A much more abundant neighbour one base away suggests this may be a read error. The CDR3 sequence: CASSLAVKYEQHF. CDR3 sequence (DNA): TGTGCCAGCAGCTTAGCCGTTAAGTACGAGCAGCACTTC. The chain has TRBV7-9 and TRBJ2-7; D gene ambiguous. Germline V lookup: CDR1 SEHNR, CDR2 FQNEAQ (reference sequence). The CDR3 spans 13 residues. Combining the CDR3 with reference TRBV7-9 and TRBJ2-7 gives the whole variable domain DTGVSQNPRHKITKRGQNVTFRCDPISEHNRLYWYRQTLGQGPEFLTYFQNEAQLEKSRLLSDRFSAERPKGSFSTLEIQRTEQGDSAMYLCASSLAVKYEQHFGPGTRLTVT.

A single count supports this clonotype. The junction differs from germline at one of its ends, possibly a read error. This chain joins TRBV18 and TRBJ2-6, with D hard to call. Germline V gives CDR1 KGHSH, CDR2 LQKENI. The CDR3 is 15 amino acids. The CDR3 region is CANSPISSGVNVLTF. The CDR3, as DNA: TGTGCCAACTCACCCATCAGCTCTGGGGTCAACGTCCTGACTTTC.

A word on this clonotype: A junction boundary mismatches the germline segment, possibly from a read error. This rearrangement joins TRBV29-1 to TRBJ2-5, with a tentative D call TRBD2 (5 bases). The CDR3 has 12 amino acids. The V gene's germline CDR1 is SQVTM and CDR2 ANQGSEA. CDR3 nucleotides: TGTAGCGTCTCCCGGGGTGGGGATACCCAGTACTTC. Translating gives CSVSRGGDTQYF.

Turning to this clonotype: Without the conserved terminal phenylalanine or tryptophan, this CDR3 likely stems from a read error. The chain uses TRBV6-1 and TRBJ2-1, with D possibly being TRBD1 (5 bases). The germline V and J ends were trimmed by 10 bases and 4 bases, with 14 bases remaining between them. CDR1 is MNHNS and CDR2 is SASEGT in the germline V gene. This CDR3 comprises 13 residues. The CDR3 DNA reads as TGTGCCAACAGCACGACAGAGTACAATGAGCAGTTCTTG. Its translation: CANSTTEYNEQFL.

About this clonotype: The junction differs from germline at one of its ends, possibly a read error. The chain recombines TRBV6-1 with TRBJ2-2, with D perhaps TRBD2 (5 bases). The germline V gene has CDR1 MNHNS and CDR2 SASEGT. This CDR3 has 17 residues. In DNA form, the CDR3 reads TGTGCCAGCACTCCCAGGCCACCCCGGGCGAACACCGGGGAGCTTTTTTTT. Its translation: CASTPRPPRANTGELFF.

There are many counts of this clonotype. The V and J genes are TRBV28 and TRBJ1-4, with TRBD1 matching 11 bases. CDR3 length equals 17 residues. V was pared by 5 bases and J by 4 bases, with 9 bases of the junction left unmatched. CDR1 and CDR2 from the germline V gene are MDHEN and SYDVKM. For the CDR3, the DNA is TGTGCCAGCAGTCCAGGGACAGGGGGACCGAATAATGAAAAACTGTTTTTT. As protein: CASSPGTGGPNNEKLFF.

As concerns this clonotype: A read error may produce the germline difference seen at one junction end. The chain employs TRBV12-3 or TRBV12-4 and TRBJ2-5; D is unresolved. The CDR3 is 13 amino acids. CDR3 in DNA: TGTGCCTGCAGCCTGTCTCCTAAAGAGACCCAGTATTTC. It yields the protein CACSLSPKETQYF.

Notes on this clonotype: This may arise from a read error, as a much more abundant clone is one base away. This CDR3 reads CASRRDLSQPQHF. The CDR3 nucleotides read TGTGCCAGCAGGCGAGATTTGAGTCAGCCCCAGCATTTT. The V and J genes are TRBV28 and TRBJ1-5; no firm D call. The germline CDR1 and CDR2 sequences are MDHEN and SYDVKM. This CDR3 region has 13 residues. Trimming cost V 6 bases and J 6 bases, with 12 bases left between them. Filled out from reference TRBV28 and TRBJ1-5, the complete variable domain reads DVKVTQSSRYLVKRTGEKVFLECVQDMDHENMFWYRQDPGLGLRLIYFSYDVKMKEKGDIPEGYSVSREKKERFSLILESASTNQTSMYLCASRRDLSQPQHFGDGTRLSIL.

About this clonotype itself: One base away lies a much larger clone, so this may be a sequencing read error. This chain links TRBV7-3 with TRBJ2-1, with D possibly matching TRBD2 (6 bases). Germline CDR1 SGHTA, CDR2 FQGTGA. The CDR3 is 14 amino acids. CDR3 coding DNA: TGTACCAGCAGCTTAGGACTACCCCCCAATGAGCAGTTCTTC. The encoded protein is CTSSLGLPPNEQFF.

Note on this clonotype: This could be a read error, since a much larger clone is one nucleotide away. This chain joins TRBV7-9 and TRBJ2-6, with D perhaps TRBD1 or TRBD2 (5 bases each). The CDR3 length is 16 residues. Germline CDR1 SEHNR, CDR2 FQNEAQ (reference sequence). CDR3 region: CATPVGASYGANVLTF. CDR3 bases: TGTGCAACCCCAGTCGGGGCCTCCTATGGGGCCAACGTCCTGACTTTC.

In regard to this clonotype: Germline and junction disagree at one end, which may indicate a read error. The chain joins TRBV7-9 to TRBJ2-7; D is unclear. There are 13 residues in the CDR3. Germline lookup yields CDR1 SEHNR and CDR2 FQNEAQ (reference sequence). The CDR3 bases are TGTGTCAGCAGTACCCGTCTGGGCTTTGGGCAGTACTTC. Its protein is CVSSTRLGFGQYF.

This clonotype has a handful of counts. This chain uses TRBV18 with TRBJ2-7; 8 bases line up with TRBD2. Losses at the gene ends were 0 bases for V and 3 bases for J; bases not matched to a gene: 4. The CDR3 length is 15 residues. CDR1 is KGHSH, CDR2 LQKENI, per germline. CDR3 nucleotide sequence: TGTGCCAGCTCACCACCAAGCGGGAGTAACTACGAGCAGTACTTC. Protein: CASSPPSGSNYEQYF.

The table lists this clonotype with a few counts. Given the absence of the conserved phenylalanine or tryptophan at the CDR3 end, a read error is likely. The V gene is TRBV5-1, the J gene TRBJ2-3; 7 bases line up with TRBD2. The junction had 2 bases not matched to a gene; V was cut back by 0 bases and J by 4 bases. Germline V gene lookup returns CDR1 SGHRS and CDR2 YFSETQ. This CDR3 comprises 14 residues. The chain's CDR3 is CASSLGGSPDTQYS. The DNA for the CDR3 is TGCGCCAGCAGCTTGGGCGGGAGCCCAGATACGCAGTATTCT.

Remarks on this clonotype: A much bigger clone sits one base away, suggesting this may be a read error. The chain uses TRBV20-1 and TRBJ2-1, with TRBD2 matching 9 bases. This CDR3 has 14 residues. Germline V gene data show CDR1 as DFQATT and CDR2 as SNEGSKA (reference sequence). In DNA form, the CDR3 reads TGCAGTGCAGACCCCGGGACTAGCATAAATGAGCAGCTCTTC. Translating it yields CSADPGTSINEQLF.

V is TRBV6-5 and J is TRBJ1-2, with a possible D match to TRBD1 (6 bases). In germline, CDR1 is MNHEY, CDR2 SVGAGI. The CDR3 has 16 amino acids. V was trimmed by 10 bases and J by 4 bases, leaving 25 bases between them. CDR3 nucleotides: TGTGCCATCAGAAACATTATAGGGCAGGGGTCCTATGGCTACACCTTC. Protein: CAIRNIIGQGSYGYTF.

On this clonotype: The junction does not match germline at one end; this may be a read error. This chain links TRBV11-1 with TRBJ2-1; no firm D call. The CDR3 has 15 amino acids. From germline, CDR1 is SGHAT and CDR2 FQDESV (reference sequence). The CDR3 DNA reads as TGTGTCAGCAGCCTCACAAGGGTGTTGGACAATGAGCAGTTCTTC. Translated: CVSSLTRVLDNEQFF.

As to this clonotype: A much larger clonotype is one base distant, so this may be a read error. This chain links TRBV5-1 with TRBJ2-1, with 11 positions matching TRBD2. V lost 2 bases and J lost 10; bases outside the gene matches: 11. Germline lookup yields CDR1 SGHRS and CDR2 YFSETQ. The CDR3 sequence is 16 residues long. The CDR3 bases are TGCGCCAGCAGCTTAGTTGCCGGGACTAGCGGAGAGGAGCAGTTCTTC. Residues: CASSLVAGTSGEEQFF. Using reference TRBV5-1 and TRBJ2-1 for the parts outside the CDR3, the full variable domain is KAGVTQTPRYLIKTRGQQVTLSCSPISGHRSVSWYQQTPGQGLQFLFEYFSETQRNKGNFPGRFSGRQFSNSRSEMNVSTLELGDSALYLCASSLVAGTSGEEQFFGPGTRLTVL.

The genes are TRBV11-3 and TRBJ2-7; weak D call: TRBD1 (6 bases). V was clipped by 9 bases and J by 7 bases, with 25 bases between them. Per the germline V gene, CDR1 is SGHNT and CDR2 is YENEEA. This CDR3 region has 15 residues. The CDR3 coding sequence is TGTGCCAGTAGCCCTCCGGGACATGGGGCTCGGGAGCAGTACTTC. Its translation is CASSPPGHGAREQYF.

This clonotype has a count of ten or more. The chain's CDR3 is CASSEFDAEAFF. In DNA form, the CDR3 reads TGTGCCAGCAGTGAATTTGACGCTGAAGCTTTCTTT. J is TRBJ1-1 and V is TRBV25-1; D not certain. The CDR3 has 12 amino acids. The germline V gene has CDR1 MGHDK and CDR2 SYGVNS. V lost 1 base and J lost 6, with 6 bases in between.

This chain uses TRBV6-2 or TRBV6-3 with TRBJ1-4, with TRBD1 as a possible D gene (5 bases). This CDR3 contains 14 residues. V was shortened by 9 bases and J by 10 bases, with 21 bases between the two germline ends. Per the germline V gene, CDR1 is MNHEY and CDR2 is SVGEGT. The CDR3 spells CARSPRDGGPKLFF. CDR3 DNA: TGTGCCAGGAGCCCGCGGGACGGGGGACCAAAACTGTTTTTT.

As to this clonotype: One junction end disagrees with the germline gene, perhaps due to a read error. This chain connects TRBV29-1 to TRBJ1-1, with D perhaps matching TRBD1 (5 bases). Germline-derived CDR1 and CDR2 are SQVTM and ANQGSEA. CDR3 length equals 13 residues. CDR3 nucleotides: TGCAGGGTTGGTGAAGGGGATGACACTGGAGCTTTCTTT. Its protein is CRVGEGDDTGAFF.

Remarks on this clonotype: One end of the junction fails to match germline, which may point to a read error. The V gene is TRBV4-2, the J gene TRBJ2-5; 8 nucleotides align to TRBD2. This CDR3 has 15 amino acids. From germline, CDR1 is LGHNA and CDR2 YNFKEQ. The CDR3 sequence is CASTQQSGSSETQYF. The CDR3 region has the DNA TGTGCCAGCACCCAACAAAGCGGGAGCAGTGAGACCCAGTATTTC.

Notes on this clonotype: A much larger clonotype is one base distant, so this may be a read error. The gene calls are TRBV6-1 and TRBJ2-3; TRBD1 matches 8 bases. The CDR3 extends over 14 amino acids. Germline trimming cut 7 bases from V and 2 bases from J; bases unmatched to any gene: 5. Germline CDR1 and CDR2: MNHNS and SASEGT. DNA for the CDR3: TGTGCCAGCATTAGGACAGGGTCCACAGATACGCAGTATTTT. Residues: CASIRTGSTDTQYF.

As concerns this clonotype: Germline and junction disagree at one end, which may indicate a read error. The chain joins TRBV29-1 to TRBJ2-3; D unclear. CDR3 length equals 13 residues. Germline assignment: CDR1 SQVTM and CDR2 ANQGSEA. Here the CDR3 reads CSVGSRSTDMQYF. CDR3 bases: TGCAGCGTTGGCAGCCGATCTACAGATATGCAGTATTTT.

V gene TRBV4-1 combines with J gene TRBJ2-1; D gene uncertain. This CDR3 is built from 14 residues. Per germline, CDR1 MGHRA and CDR2 YSYEKL. The CDR3: CTTTQERNYNEQFF. The CDR3 DNA reads TGCACCACCACCCAAGAACGCAACTACAATGAGCAGTTCTTC.